The clone carrying this TCR beta chain was picked up one time. These data originate in a study of shared clonotypes between healthy human individuals. Germline CDR1 reads SGHNT; CDR2 reads YYREEE (reference sequence). There are 16 residues in the CDR3. The germline V and J ends were trimmed by 1 base and 0 bases, with 11 bases remaining between them. An assay was performed, and its level was deep. TCRdb's copy holds only in-frame clones and misses some; the assay was immunoSEQ multiplex PCR. This repertoire shows some 2.3 million clones, over 90% found once; its top ten account for 0.3% to 0.4%. The source of this sequence is a man younger than 30 in good health. Some clones in this sample may be carry-over from other donors' samples. This chain links TRBV5-4 with TRBJ2-1; possibly TRBD1 for D (6 bases). The specimen sequenced was naive CD4+ T cells from PBMCs. Subset described: CD45RA+ positively selected. CDR3 DNA sequence: TGTGCCAGCAGCTTGTGGGGGCGAAGCTCCTACAATGAGCAGTTCTTC. It is translated as CASSLWGRSSYNEQFF.